The 8 T cell receptor beta chains below all came from one sample that was sequenced in a study of cytomegalovirus exposure and HLA in healthy donors. Amplification used 60 Vbeta primers and 13 Jbeta primers. The protocol was immunoSEQ multiplex PCR, while the TCRdb copy is restricted to in-frame clones and leaves out a portion. The sample lists some 75,000 clones; under 80% were seen once. The sequencing sample was made of PBMCs. The receptors shown here come from a man aged 18 to 30 in good health and CMV-seropositive.

The V and J genes are TRBV5-4 and TRBJ1-2, with D possibly TRBD1 on 6 matching bases. Trimming took off 4 bases at V and 2 bases at J, with 15 bases between the two ends. Germline V lookup: CDR1 SGHNT, CDR2 YYREEE (reference sequence). The CDR3 is made up of 15 amino acids. The CDR3 DNA reads as TGTGCCAGCAGCCGCCCCAGGGGCCCAAACTATGGCTACACCTTC. It translates to CASSRPRGPNYGYTF.

In its sample, this clone was seen once. The chain joins TRBV5-4 to TRBJ1-1; 9 positions agree with TRBD1. CDR1 is SGHNT and CDR2 is YYREEE in the germline V gene (reference sequence). After removal of 2 bases from V and 1 base from J, the junction contained 9 bases not matched to a gene. This CDR3 comprises 17 residues. The CDR3 DNA reads as TGTGCCAGCAGCTTTCCGAGTACAGGGGGCGCGAACACTGAAGCTTTCTTT. Its protein product is CASSFPSTGGANTEAFF.

J is TRBJ1-1 and V is TRBV7-9; no reliable D call. The length of the CDR3 is 13 residues. Germline CDR1 and CDR2: SEHNR and FQNEAQ (reference sequence). V gave up 5 bases and J gave up 2 bases, with 9 bases separating them. CDR3 DNA sequence: TGTGCCAGCAGCGTCCAGGTCAACACTGAAGCTTTCTTT. Protein sequence: CASSVQVNTEAFF.

The gene calls are TRBV7-9 and TRBJ1-2, with a tentative D call TRBD1 (6 bases). With 5 bases removed from V and 4 bases from J, the gap between germline ends came to 11 bases. The length of the CDR3 is 13 residues. CDR1 is SEHNR, CDR2 FQNEAQ, per germline (reference sequence). The CDR3 nucleotides are TGTGCCAGCAGCCTCGGGACAATCTATGGCTACACCTTC. Protein product: CASSLGTIYGYTF.

This chain links TRBV29-1 with TRBJ1-5, with D tentatively TRBD1 (6 bases). Trimming pared 6 bases from V and 6 bases from J, leaving 15 bases between. The length of the CDR3 is 13 residues. Germline CDR1 reads SQVTM; CDR2 reads ANQGSEA. CDR3 amino acids: CSVRGGGAQPQHF. The DNA of the CDR3 is TGCAGCGTAAGGGGGGGAGGCGCTCAGCCCCAGCATTTT.

This chain uses TRBV28 with TRBJ2-7, with 8 bases identical to TRBD1. Germline V gene lookup returns CDR1 MDHEN and CDR2 SYDVKM. This CDR3 has 14 amino acids. V shed 5 bases, J shed 3 bases, and the junction held 6 bases outside the gene matches. The CDR3 reads CASSLDRVFYEQYF. The CDR3 DNA follows: TGTGCCAGCAGTCTGGACAGGGTTTTCTACGAGCAGTACTTC.

A note on this clone: Germline is not matched at one junction end, which may reflect a read error. The chain carries TRBV7-7 and TRBJ2-1; 11 bases are a match to TRBD2. Germline CDR1 and CDR2: SSHAT and FNYEAQ (reference sequence). The CDR3 is made up of 15 amino acids. The chain's CDR3 is CASSSGTSGINEQFF. CDR3 sequence (DNA): TGTGCTAGCAGCTCCGGGACTAGCGGAATCAATGAGCAGTTCTTC.

This chain uses TRBV6-1 with TRBJ2-5; a weak D match, TRBD1 (7 bases). Per the germline V gene, CDR1 is MNHNS and CDR2 is SASEGT. Trimming took 6 bases from V and 3 from J, leaving 17 bases between them. This CDR3 spans 15 amino acids. The CDR3 DNA reads as TGTGCCAGCAGGGAGGCGGGGACAGTAAAAGAGACCCAGTACTTC. It is translated as CASREAGTVKETQYF.